This T cell receptor beta chain was observed in a study of regulatory T cells in long-lasting Graves disease. Points from the study as a whole: Patients with persistent Graves' had lower TCR diversity than newly diagnosed patients.

Time point in this sample: persistent/refractory GD, antithyroid drugs over 5 years with positive TRAb. Extracted PBMC RNA gave rise to the TCR library. Patients were from an endocrinology department in Xi'an, China. The CDR3 length is 14 residues. The germline CDR1 and CDR2 sequences are DFQATT and SNEGSKA (reference sequence). Trimming shortened V by 6 bases and J by 0 bases, and 14 bases separated the two germline ends. This clonotype was observed many times. Its antigen is still unknown. Investigators prepared the TCR beta libraries by applying iRepertoire HTBI primers and Arm-PCR of CDR3 regions. TCRdb re-called the multiplex PCR reads through MiXCR, storing one row per CDR3 protein. The table includes 700,000 or so distinct CDR3 sequences, about 32% detected once.

Sequencing was performed on peripheral blood mononuclear cells (PBMCs), taken when the disease was refractory, from a patient treated with antithyroid drugs. The clonotype comes from a female donor with Graves disease. V usage is TRBV20-1 and J usage is TRBJ1-1; possible D gene TRBD1, 6 bases. DNA for the CDR3: TGCAGTGCCCCACCAGGACAGTTGAACACTGAAGCTTTCTTT. Translation: CSAPPGQLNTEAFF.